This T cell receptor beta chain comes out of a study of blood T cell repertoires in COVID-19. Profiled with immunoSEQ multiplex PCR; TCRdb holds only in-frame clones, not every one. The sample lists a few hundred thousand clones; roughly 90% were seen once. Germline CDR1 SGDLS, CDR2 YYNGEE. The CDR3 length is 16 residues. Trimming removed 3 bases from V and 1 base from J; junction bases left unmatched: 4. The chain uses TRBV9 and TRBJ2-7; 13 bases match TRBD2. This TCR was sampled from a woman between 35 and 50 years old who had recovered from COVID-19. Sequencing was carried out using peripheral blood. CDR3 region: CASSGLAGGKSYEQYF. CDR3 nucleotides: TGTGCCAGCAGCGGACTAGCGGGGGGAAAGTCCTACGAGCAGTACTTC.